The rows below give T cell receptor beta chains drawn from one sample of a study of blood T cell repertoires in COVID-19. Clones were read by immunoSEQ multiplex PCR, and TCRdb kept only the in-frame ones, dropping some. The sample shows about 91,000 clones, 82% of them seen only once. The sequenced material came from peripheral blood. These receptors were obtained from a man aged 45 to 65 with active or convalescent COVID-19. The CDR3 runs from the conserved cysteine through the conserved F or W. The D gene is left open where the match is weak. Expanded clones are given a class, and other clones once, few, many or no size at all.

j_call: TRBJ1-1
clone_size: .
d_call: .
v_call: TRBV19
cdr3_aa: CASSKVRRNTEAFF
cdr3_nt: TGTGCCAGTAGTAAAGTGAGGAGGAACACTGAAGCTTTCTTT

j_call: TRBJ1-2
clone_size: .
d_call: .
v_call: TRBV3-1/TRBV3-2
cdr3_aa: CASSQGTTNYGYTF
cdr3_nt: TGTGCCAGCAGCCAAGGGACAACCAACTATGGCTACACCTTC

j_call: TRBJ2-3
clone_size: .
d_call: .
v_call: TRBV28
cdr3_aa: CASSLGGGAGTDTQYF
cdr3_nt: TGTGCCAGCAGTTTAGGAGGGGGCGCAGGCACAGATACGCAGTATTTT

j_call: TRBJ2-3
clone_size: once
d_call: TRBD2
v_call: TRBV5-1
cdr3_aa: CASSRLVSGGATDTQYF
cdr3_nt: TGCGCCAGCAGTCGTTTGGTTAGCGGGGGGGCCACAGATACGCAGTATTTT

j_call: TRBJ2-3
clone_size: .
d_call: .
v_call: TRBV3-1/TRBV3-2
cdr3_aa: CASSQDASSPDTQYF
cdr3_nt: TGTGCCAGCAGCCAAGATGCGTCGTCTCCAGATACGCAGTATTTT

j_call: TRBJ1-1
clone_size: .
d_call: .
v_call: TRBV5-1
cdr3_aa: CASSPPGWDTEAFF
cdr3_nt: TGCGCCAGCAGCCCACCAGGGTGGGACACTGAAGCTTTCTTT

j_call: TRBJ1-2
clone_size: .
d_call: .
v_call: TRBV9
cdr3_aa: CASSVSGVSYGYTF
cdr3_nt: TGTGCCAGCAGCGTATCCGGGGTATCGTATGGCTACACCTTC

j_call: TRBJ1-3
clone_size: .
d_call: .
v_call: TRBV12-3/TRBV12-4
cdr3_aa: CASSGFGNTIYF
cdr3_nt: TGTGCCAGCAGCGGTTTCGGAAACACCATATATTTT

j_call: TRBJ1-5
clone_size: .
d_call: TRBD1
v_call: TRBV19
cdr3_aa: CASSINRGNQPQHF
cdr3_nt: TGTGCCAGTAGTATAAACAGGGGGAATCAGCCCCAGCATTTT

j_call: TRBJ2-7
clone_size: .
d_call: TRBD1
v_call: TRBV3-1/TRBV3-2
cdr3_aa: CASSLRQGANEQYF
cdr3_nt: TGTGCCAGCAGCCTGCGACAGGGGGCAAACGAGCAGTACTTC

j_call: TRBJ1-5
clone_size: few
d_call: .
v_call: TRBV28
cdr3_aa: CASSLAGSNQPQHF
cdr3_nt: TGTGCCAGCAGTTTGGCGGGGAGCAATCAGCCCCAGCATTTT

j_call: TRBJ2-7
clone_size: .
d_call: TRBD1
v_call: TRBV19
cdr3_aa: CASSIDRGIGEQYF
cdr3_nt: TGTGCCAGTAGTATCGACAGGGGGATAGGCGAGCAGTACTTC

j_call: TRBJ1-3
clone_size: .
d_call: .
v_call: TRBV5-4
cdr3_aa: CASSIRGSTGNTIYF
cdr3_nt: TGTGCCAGCAGCATCAGGGGTTCGACTGGAAACACCATATATTTT

j_call: TRBJ1-6
clone_size: many
d_call: TRBD1
v_call: TRBV18
cdr3_aa: CASSPGTGGHSPLHF
cdr3_nt: TGTGCCAGCTCACCCGGGACAGGGGGTCATTCACCCCTCCACTTT

j_call: TRBJ1-5
clone_size: .
d_call: TRBD1
v_call: TRBV28
cdr3_aa: CASSLAGQGNQPQHF
cdr3_nt: TGTGCCAGCAGTTTAGCGGGACAGGGGAATCAGCCCCAGCATTTT

j_call: TRBJ2-7
clone_size: .
d_call: TRBD2
v_call: TRBV27
cdr3_aa: CASRTSGRGDSYEQYF
cdr3_nt: TGTGCCAGCAGGACGTCGGGGCGGGGGGACTCCTACGAGCAGTACTTC

j_call: TRBJ1-2
clone_size: .
d_call: .
v_call: TRBV5-1
cdr3_aa: CASSLALTEAYGYTF
cdr3_nt: TGCGCCAGCAGCTTGGCCCTGACCGAGGCCTATGGCTACACCTTC

j_call: TRBJ1-4
clone_size: .
d_call: .
v_call: TRBV21-1
cdr3_aa: CASSKRGPATNEKLFF
cdr3_nt: TGTGCCAGCAGCAAGCGGGGCCCTGCAACTAATGAAAAACTGTTTTTT

j_call: TRBJ1-1
clone_size: .
d_call: .
v_call: TRBV6-2/TRBV6-3
cdr3_aa: CASSYSAGDRLNTEAFF
cdr3_nt: TGTGCCAGCAGTTACTCGGCAGGGGATAGACTGAACACTGAAGCTTTCTTT

j_call: TRBJ2-2
clone_size: .
d_call: TRBD2
v_call: TRBV24-1
cdr3_aa: CATSDPASGGSTGELFF
cdr3_nt: TGTGCCACCAGTGACCCTGCTAGCGGGGGGTCGACCGGGGAGCTGTTTTTT

j_call: TRBJ1-1
clone_size: .
d_call: TRBD1
v_call: TRBV6-6
cdr3_aa: CASRDRGEAFF
cdr3_nt: TGTGCCAGCAGGGACAGGGGTGAAGCTTTCTTT

j_call: TRBJ2-7
clone_size: .
d_call: TRBD2
v_call: TRBV30
cdr3_aa: CAWSARLAGEQYF
cdr3_nt: TGTGCCTGGAGTGCGAGACTAGCGGGGGAGCAGTACTTC

j_call: TRBJ2-6
clone_size: .
d_call: TRBD2
v_call: TRBV28
cdr3_aa: CASSWRGAGANVLTF
cdr3_nt: TGTGCCAGCAGTTGGCGGGGGGCCGGGGCCAACGTCCTGACTTTC

j_call: TRBJ1-2
clone_size: .
d_call: .
v_call: TRBV27
cdr3_aa: CASSLQGWNGYTF
cdr3_nt: TGTGCCAGCAGTTTACAGGGTTGGAATGGCTACACCTTC

j_call: TRBJ2-5
clone_size: once
d_call: .
v_call: TRBV4-3
cdr3_aa: CASSRQVSGQETQYF
cdr3_nt: TGCGCCAGCAGCCGCCAGGTTAGCGGTCAAGAGACCCAGTACTTC

j_call: TRBJ2-3
clone_size: .
d_call: .
v_call: TRBV19
cdr3_aa: CASSIQSDTQYF
cdr3_nt: TGTGCCAGTAGTATACAGTCAGATACGCAGTATTTT

j_call: TRBJ2-1
clone_size: .
d_call: .
v_call: TRBV2
cdr3_aa: CASNQDYFNEQFF
cdr3_nt: TGTGCCAGCAACCAGGACTACTTCAATGAGCAGTTCTTC

j_call: TRBJ2-4
clone_size: .
d_call: .
v_call: TRBV4-3
cdr3_aa: CASSQELAGASKNIQYF
cdr3_nt: TGCGCCAGCAGCCAAGAACTCGCAGGGGCGAGCAAAAACATTCAGTACTTC

j_call: TRBJ1-6
clone_size: .
d_call: TRBD1
v_call: TRBV6-1
cdr3_aa: CASSDVGQGVLGLHF
cdr3_nt: TGTGCCAGCAGTGATGTGGGACAGGGGGTTCTGGGCCTCCACTTT

j_call: TRBJ2-7
clone_size: .
d_call: TRBD1
v_call: TRBV5-8
cdr3_aa: CASRQPGQTYEQYF
cdr3_nt: TGTGCCAGCAGACAACCGGGACAGACCTACGAGCAGTACTTC

j_call: TRBJ1-5
clone_size: .
d_call: .
v_call: TRBV7-2
cdr3_aa: CASSLEYSNQPQHF
cdr3_nt: TGTGCCAGCAGCCTCGAGTATAGCAATCAGCCCCAGCATTTT

j_call: TRBJ1-1
clone_size: .
d_call: TRBD1
v_call: TRBV11-2
cdr3_aa: CASSFDRVSTEAFF
cdr3_nt: TGTGCCAGCAGCTTCGACAGGGTAAGCACTGAAGCTTTCTTT

j_call: TRBJ1-5
clone_size: .
d_call: .
v_call: TRBV11-2
cdr3_aa: CASSLGSGLSNQPQHF
cdr3_nt: TGTGCCAGCAGCTTAGGTTCAGGCCTTAGCAATCAGCCCCAGCATTTT

j_call: TRBJ2-7
clone_size: .
d_call: TRBD1
v_call: TRBV6-5
cdr3_aa: CASSYSRDSSYEQYF
cdr3_nt: TGTGCCAGCAGTTACTCCAGGGACAGTTCCTACGAGCAGTACTTC

j_call: TRBJ1-1
clone_size: .
d_call: .
v_call: TRBV9
cdr3_aa: CASSVVANTEAFF
cdr3_nt: TGTGCCAGCAGCGTAGTGGCGAACACTGAAGCTTTCTTT

j_call: TRBJ1-3
clone_size: .
d_call: .
v_call: TRBV9
cdr3_aa: CASSNTGISGNTIYF
cdr3_nt: TGTGCCAGCAGCAATACAGGGATCTCTGGAAACACCATATATTTT

j_call: TRBJ2-1
clone_size: once
d_call: TRBD2
v_call: TRBV7-2
cdr3_aa: CASSPRRGGRDEQFF
cdr3_nt: TGTGCCAGCAGCCCTAGGCGGGGGGGCCGTGATGAGCAGTTCTTC

j_call: TRBJ1-5
clone_size: .
d_call: .
v_call: TRBV6-2/TRBV6-3
cdr3_aa: CASSYGRGADNQPQHF
cdr3_nt: TGTGCCAGCAGTTATGGGAGGGGAGCCGATAATCAGCCCCAGCATTTT

j_call: TRBJ2-1
clone_size: once
d_call: TRBD2
v_call: TRBV10-1
cdr3_aa: CASSSLAGGTYNEQFF
cdr3_nt: TGCGCCAGCAGCTCGCTAGCGGGGGGTACCTACAATGAGCAGTTCTTC

j_call: TRBJ1-3
clone_size: .
d_call: .
v_call: TRBV18
cdr3_aa: CASSPGGTGSGNTIYF
cdr3_nt: TGTGCCAGCTCACCCGGGGGAACGGGGTCTGGAAACACCATATATTTT

j_call: TRBJ1-3
clone_size: .
d_call: .
v_call: TRBV2
cdr3_aa: CASSEREGNTIYF
cdr3_nt: TGTGCCAGCAGTGAGAGGGAGGGAAACACCATATATTTT

j_call: TRBJ2-3
clone_size: .
d_call: .
v_call: TRBV18
cdr3_aa: CASSPTDTTDTQYF
cdr3_nt: TGTGCCAGCTCACCAACGGACACCACAGATACGCAGTATTTT

j_call: TRBJ2-5
clone_size: .
d_call: TRBD2
v_call: TRBV5-4
cdr3_aa: CASSLTSGGQTQYF
cdr3_nt: TGTGCCAGCAGCTTGACTAGCGGGGGGCAGACCCAGTACTTC

j_call: TRBJ2-2
clone_size: .
d_call: .
v_call: TRBV7-2
cdr3_aa: CASSPSTGRPGELFF
cdr3_nt: TGTGCCAGCAGCCCTTCGACAGGAAGGCCCGGGGAGCTGTTTTTT

j_call: TRBJ2-4
clone_size: .
d_call: TRBD2
v_call: TRBV7-9
cdr3_aa: CASSSPSGGVRDIQYF
cdr3_nt: TGTGCCAGCAGCTCCCCTAGCGGGGGGGTGCGGGACATTCAGTACTTC

j_call: TRBJ2-7
clone_size: .
d_call: .
v_call: TRBV5-1
cdr3_aa: CASSWEGTSYEQYF
cdr3_nt: TGCGCCAGCAGCTGGGAAGGGACTTCCTACGAGCAGTACTTC